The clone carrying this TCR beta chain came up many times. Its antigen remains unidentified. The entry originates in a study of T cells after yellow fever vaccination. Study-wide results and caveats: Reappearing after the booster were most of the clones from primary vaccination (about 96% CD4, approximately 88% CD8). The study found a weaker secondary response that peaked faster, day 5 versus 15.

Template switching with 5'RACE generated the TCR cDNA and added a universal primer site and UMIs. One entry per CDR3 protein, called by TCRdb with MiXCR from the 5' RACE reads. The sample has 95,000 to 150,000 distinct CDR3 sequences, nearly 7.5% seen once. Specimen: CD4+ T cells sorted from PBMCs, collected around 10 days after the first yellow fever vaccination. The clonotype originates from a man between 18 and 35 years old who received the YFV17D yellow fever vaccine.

The CDR3 DNA is TGTGCCAGCAGCCCTCCCCGGGGCAAAATTAGCTCCTACGAGCAGTACTTC. Residues: CASSPPRGKISSYEQYF. The J gene is TRBJ2-7, the V gene TRBV21-1; the DNA was not compared with TRBD1, the D call given in the table. TRBV21-1 is designated a pseudogene. This CDR3 is built from 17 residues.